These 27 T cell receptor beta chains were all obtained from the same sample, sequenced in a study of CD8 T cells in ankylosing spondylitis. TCRdb re-derived calls from the 5' RACE reads in MiXCR, one entry per CDR3 protein. The data show a few hundred thousand distinct CDR3 sequences, with about 20% seen just once and 13% held by the top ten. Source material: blood, either unsorted or a sorted T cell fraction (not recorded which). These TCRs come from a male donor with ankylosing spondylitis or in good health (not recorded which).

This clonotype is a singleton in its sample. The chain couples TRBV29-1 to TRBJ2-3; TRBD1 matches 12 bases. Per the germline V gene, CDR1 is SQVTM and CDR2 is ANQGSEA. This CDR3 has 15 amino acids. The J segment lost 5 bases and the V segment lost 6 bases, leaving 9 bases of the junction unmatched. CDR3 protein: CSVTPGQGAIDTQYF. CDR3 nucleotides: TGCAGCGTCACCCCGGGACAGGGGGCAATAGATACGCAGTATTTT.

This clonotype occurred a few times. V gene TRBV29-1 combines with J gene TRBJ2-1, with 15 bases that match TRBD2. The V gene's germline CDR1 is SQVTM and CDR2 ANQGSEA. This CDR3 contains 16 residues. With V trimmed by 6 bases and J by 3 bases, 6 bases remained unmatched. CDR3 protein: CSVPRTSGGVYNEQFF. CDR3 bases: TGCAGCGTCCCCCGGACTAGCGGGGGGGTCTACAATGAGCAGTTCTTC.

The V gene is TRBV7-8, the J gene TRBJ2-2, with D perhaps assigned TRBD1 or TRBD2 (6 bases each). The CDR3 contains 18 residues. Germline CDR1 reads SGHVS; CDR2 reads FQNEAQ. Trimming pared 4 bases from V and 3 bases from J, leaving 21 bases between. This CDR3 reads CASSSNPPGAWDTGELFF. The CDR3, as DNA: TGTGCCAGCAGCTCTAACCCCCCGGGGGCTTGGGACACCGGGGAGCTGTTTTTT.

This sequence joins TRBV12-3 or TRBV12-4 and TRBJ2-1; no firm D call. There are 16 residues in the CDR3. Between the trimmed V and J ends, which lost 2 bases and 0 bases, there was a span of 11 bases. The CDR3 region is CASSLFAESSYNEQFF. In DNA, the CDR3 is TGTGCCAGCAGTTTATTTGCGGAGAGCTCCTACAATGAGCAGTTCTTC.

This clonotype was seen a few times. V gene TRBV7-6 combines with J gene TRBJ2-7; 9 bases are a match to TRBD1. CDR1 and CDR2 (germline): SGHVS, FNYEAQ. The CDR3 contains 14 residues. V shed 5 bases and J 5 bases; nucleotides not matched to a gene: 7. This CDR3 reads CASSVRDRENEQYF. The CDR3 nucleotides are TGTGCCAGCAGCGTTAGGGACAGGGAAAACGAGCAGTACTTC.

This clonotype was recorded at least ten times. The chain combines TRBV2 with TRBJ2-3, with D possibly matching TRBD2 (6 bases). The CDR3 has 12 residues. Germline values: CDR1 SNHLY, CDR2 FYNNEI. The V gene lost 6 bases and the J gene lost 4 bases, with 8 bases spanning the gap. The CDR3 nucleotides are TGTGCCAGCAGAGGGGAGGCAGATACGCAGTATTTT. As protein: CASRGEADTQYF.

In its sample, this clonotype was seen a few times. The chain is built from TRBV5-1 and TRBJ2-7, with D tentatively TRBD1 (6 bases). V shed 4 bases and J shed 6 bases, with 14 bases lying between them. This CDR3 region has 13 residues. Germline loops: CDR1 SGHRS, CDR2 YFSETQ. The CDR3 sequence: CASSEPDRREQYF. For the CDR3, the DNA is TGCGCCAGCAGCGAGCCTGACAGGCGCGAGCAGTACTTC.

V is TRBV7-2 and J is TRBJ2-1; D perhaps matches TRBD1 (6 bases). Trimming removed 0 bases at V and 7 bases at J, with 13 bases between. The CDR3 contains 15 residues. Germline V gives CDR1 SGHTA, CDR2 FQGNSA. The CDR3 loop is CASSLALGAENEQFF. The CDR3 DNA reads TGTGCCAGCAGCTTAGCTCTGGGGGCCGAGAATGAGCAGTTCTTC.

The CDR3 loop reads CASSSEDPPYEQYF. Here the CDR3 DNA reads TGTGCCAGCAGCTCCGAGGATCCACCCTACGAGCAGTACTTC. J is TRBJ2-7 and V is TRBV7-9, with D unclear. Looked up from germline, CDR1 is SEHNR and CDR2 is FQNEAQ (reference sequence). The ends were cut back, 4 bases at V and 2 bases at J, with 12 bases in the middle. The CDR3 totals 14 residues.

A few counts support this clonotype. The chain carries TRBV9 and TRBJ2-1; a weak D match, TRBD1 (5 bases). With 0 bases removed from V and 5 bases from J, the gap between germline ends came to 12 bases. The length of the CDR3 is 15 residues. Germline CDR1 reads SGDLS; CDR2 reads YYNGEE. Here the CDR3 DNA reads TGTGCCAGCAGCGTAGAGGGGTTCCCAGACAATGAGCAGTTCTTC. Translating gives CASSVEGFPDNEQFF. Full variable domain (missing parts from reference TRBV9 and TRBJ2-1): DSGVTQTPKHLITATGQRVTLRCSPRSGDLSVYWYQQSLDQGLQFLIQYYNGEERAKGNILERFSAQQFPDLHSELNLSSLELGDSALYFCASSVEGFPDNEQFFGPGTRLTVL.

This clonotype appeared a few times. V is TRBV18 and J is TRBJ2-7; D unresolved. V was shortened by 5 bases and J by 2 bases, with 13 bases between the two germline ends. The CDR3 covers 14 residues. Germline V gene lookup returns CDR1 KGHSH and CDR2 LQKENI. CDR3 sequence reads: CASSGLALAYEQYF. CDR3 nucleotide sequence: TGTGCCAGCTCAGGATTGGCGTTAGCCTACGAGCAGTACTTC.

In regard to this clonotype: At one boundary the junction diverges from the germline segment, which might be a read error. The chain recombines TRBV7-9 with TRBJ2-7, with 7 bases identical to TRBD1. The V gene's germline CDR1 is SEHNR and CDR2 FQNEAQ (reference sequence). This CDR3 has 15 residues. CDR3 residues: CASSLADRATYEQYF. The CDR3, as DNA: TGTGCCAGCAGCCTAGCCGACAGGGCAACCTACGAGCAGTACTTC.

This clonotype was counted many times. V is TRBV12-3 or TRBV12-4 and J is TRBJ2-1; D remains unclear. V lost 4 bases and J 10 bases, leaving 5 bases between the germline ends. The CDR3 loop spans 10 amino acids. The CDR3 loop reads CASSSVEQFF. CDR3 in DNA: TGTGCCAGCAGTTCAGTCGAGCAGTTCTTC.

The V call is TRBV12-3 or TRBV12-4, the J call TRBJ1-5; the D gene is possibly TRBD1 (5 bases). The V and J ends lost 6 bases and 5 bases respectively, with 14 bases between them. The CDR3 runs 14 residues. The CDR3 spells CASSPGLQDQPQHF. As DNA, the CDR3 is TGTGCCAGCAGCCCGGGACTTCAGGATCAGCCCCAGCATTTT.

The chain has TRBV7-9 and TRBJ2-7, with 8 bases that match TRBD1. The CDR3 length is 14 residues. Trimming at V came to 4 bases and at J to 7 bases, leaving 9 bases not matched to a gene. Germline loops: CDR1 SEHNR, CDR2 FQNEAQ (reference sequence). The CDR3 sequence is CASSSGQDPREQYF. The CDR3 DNA sequence: TGTGCCAGCAGCTCGGGACAGGATCCCCGGGAGCAGTACTTC.

The chain recombines TRBV20-1 with TRBJ2-3; D unclear. The CDR3 is made up of 14 amino acids. Trimming removed 0 bases from V and 2 bases from J, with 9 bases in between. Germline V gene data show CDR1 as DFQATT and CDR2 as SNEGSKA (reference sequence). The CDR3 coding sequence is TGCAGTGCTAGAGACCCGCCCGCCACAGATACGCAGTATTTT. It is translated as CSARDPPATDTQYF.

The chain joins TRBV30 to TRBJ2-5; possibly TRBD1 for D (6 bases). There are 12 residues in the CDR3. The germline V gene encodes CDR1 GTSNPN and CDR2 SVGIG (reference sequence). V dropped 7 bases and J dropped 2 bases, with 11 bases sitting between them. CDR3: CALGQKQETQYF. For the CDR3, the DNA is TGTGCCTTAGGACAGAAACAAGAGACCCAGTACTTC.

The J gene is TRBJ2-1, the V gene TRBV4-1; D unclear. The CDR3 loop spans 16 amino acids. In germline, CDR1 is MGHRA, CDR2 YSYEKL. The V end was cut by 1 base, the J end by 1 base, with 11 bases between. The CDR3 DNA is TGCGCCAGCAGCCAAGTGCACCATGATTCCTACAATGAGCAGTTCTTC. It encodes CASSQVHHDSYNEQFF.

This chain joins TRBV4-1 and TRBJ2-3; D perhaps matches TRBD2 (6 bases). This CDR3 contains 18 residues. Trimming left V 0 bases short and J 2 bases short, with 18 bases between. The germline V gene encodes CDR1 MGHRA and CDR2 YSYEKL. CDR3 nucleotides: TGCGCCAGCAGCCAAGAAAGATTGTCGGCGGGGTTCACAGATACGCAGTATTTT. It translates to CASSQERLSAGFTDTQYF.

This clonotype was observed a few times. The chain carries TRBV3-1 and TRBJ2-1, with D hard to call. With 4 bases removed from V and 0 bases from J, the gap between germline ends came to 16 bases. This CDR3 region has 17 residues. Germline V gene sequence: CDR1 LGHDT, CDR2 YNNKEL (reference sequence). This CDR3 is CASSPIDPNHSYNEQFF. CDR3 DNA sequence: TGTGCCAGCAGCCCAATTGATCCGAACCACTCCTACAATGAGCAGTTCTTC.

This clonotype was detected a few times. The rearrangement joins TRBV20-1 to TRBJ2-7, with 9 bases fitting TRBD1. With 7 bases clipped from V and 1 base from J, the junction kept 14 bases outside the gene matches. CDR1 DFQATT and CDR2 SNEGSKA come from the germline V gene (reference sequence). There are 16 residues in the CDR3. CDR3 region: CSVLPFGTGISYEQYF. Here the CDR3 DNA reads TGCAGTGTCCTACCTTTCGGGACAGGGATTTCCTACGAGCAGTACTTC.

The table lists this clonotype with a few counts. CDR3 sequence: CASSFTGTSGGARGTGELFF. The CDR3 DNA is TGCGCCAGCAGCTTCACCGGGACTAGCGGGGGGGCCAGGGGCACCGGGGAGCTGTTTTTT. The chain is built from TRBV4-1 and TRBJ2-2; TRBD2 agrees at 16 bases. V lost 5 bases to trimming and J lost 4 bases; unmatched junction nucleotides: 13. This CDR3 has 20 residues. CDR1 MGHRA and CDR2 YSYEKL come from the germline V gene.

This clonotype showed up just a few times. V is TRBV3-1 and J is TRBJ2-3; 7 bases map to TRBD2. This CDR3 has 12 amino acids. Losses at the gene ends were 0 bases for V and 10 bases for J; bases not matched to a gene: 1. The V gene's germline CDR1 is LGHDT and CDR2 YNNKEL (reference sequence). CDR3 sequence: CASSQEGRAQYF. CDR3 nucleotide sequence: TGTGCCAGCAGCCAAGAGGGGAGGGCGCAGTATTTT.

This clonotype has more than one count but fewer than ten. The chain is built from TRBV4-1 and TRBJ2-2; possibly TRBD1 for D (5 bases). The germline V gene encodes CDR1 MGHRA and CDR2 YSYEKL. The CDR3 is 13 residues long. V dropped 4 bases and J dropped 7 bases, with 10 bases sitting between them. DNA for the CDR3: TGCGCCAGCAGCCTTTTAGGGGTCGGGGAGCTGTTTTTT. Translated: CASSLLGVGELFF.

This clonotype has just a few counts. This rearrangement joins TRBV2 to TRBJ2-7, with D perhaps matching TRBD1 (5 bases). The CDR3 consists of 13 residues. The V gene lost 8 bases and the J gene lost 3 bases, with 14 bases spanning the gap. The germline gives CDR1 SNHLY, CDR2 FYNNEI. CDR3 amino acids: CASADSNDYEQYF. In DNA, the CDR3 is TGTGCCAGCGCCGACAGCAACGACTACGAGCAGTACTTC.

The chain is built from TRBV7-9 and TRBJ2-7; TRBD1 agrees at 10 bases. J lost 3 bases, V lost 4 bases, and 6 bases had no gene match. The CDR3 spans 15 residues. Germline values: CDR1 SEHNR, CDR2 FQNEAQ (reference sequence). The CDR3 protein is CASSWPGQGFYEQYF. The CDR3 coding sequence is TGTGCCAGCAGCTGGCCGGGACAGGGGTTCTACGAGCAGTACTTC.

V and J are TRBV25-1 and TRBJ2-1; D not resolved. V was pared by 7 bases and J by 2 bases, with 12 bases between. CDR1 and CDR2 (germline): MGHDK, SYGVNS. The length of the CDR3 is 14 residues. The chain's CDR3 is CASTQWNTYNEQFF. The DNA of the CDR3 is TGTGCCAGCACCCAGTGGAACACCTACAATGAGCAGTTCTTC.